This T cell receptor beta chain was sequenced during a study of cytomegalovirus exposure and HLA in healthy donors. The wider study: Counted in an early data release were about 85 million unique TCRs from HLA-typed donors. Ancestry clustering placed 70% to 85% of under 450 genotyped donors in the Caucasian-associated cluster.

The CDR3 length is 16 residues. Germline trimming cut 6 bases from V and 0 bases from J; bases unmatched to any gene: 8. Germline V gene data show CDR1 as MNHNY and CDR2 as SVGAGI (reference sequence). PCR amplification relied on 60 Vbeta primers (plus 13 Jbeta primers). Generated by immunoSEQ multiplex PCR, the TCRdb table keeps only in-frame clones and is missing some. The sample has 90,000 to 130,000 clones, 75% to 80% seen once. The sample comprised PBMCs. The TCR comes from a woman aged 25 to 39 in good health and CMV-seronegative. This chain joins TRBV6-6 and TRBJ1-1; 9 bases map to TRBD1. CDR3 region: CASSPGQGVMNTEAFF. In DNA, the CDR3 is TGTGCCAGCAGCCCGGGACAGGGCGTCATGAACACTGAAGCTTTCTTT.